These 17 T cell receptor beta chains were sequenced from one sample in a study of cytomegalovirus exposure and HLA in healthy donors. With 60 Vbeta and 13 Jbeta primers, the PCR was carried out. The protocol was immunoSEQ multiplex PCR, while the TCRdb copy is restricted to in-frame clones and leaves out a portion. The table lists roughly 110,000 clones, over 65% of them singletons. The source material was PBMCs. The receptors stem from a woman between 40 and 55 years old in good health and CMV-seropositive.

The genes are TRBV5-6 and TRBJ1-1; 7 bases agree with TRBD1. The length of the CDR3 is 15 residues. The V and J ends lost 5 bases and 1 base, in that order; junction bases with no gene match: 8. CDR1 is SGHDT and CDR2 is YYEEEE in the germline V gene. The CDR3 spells CASRKLGTENTEAFF. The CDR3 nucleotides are TGTGCCAGCAGGAAGCTCGGGACAGAGAACACTGAAGCTTTCTTT.

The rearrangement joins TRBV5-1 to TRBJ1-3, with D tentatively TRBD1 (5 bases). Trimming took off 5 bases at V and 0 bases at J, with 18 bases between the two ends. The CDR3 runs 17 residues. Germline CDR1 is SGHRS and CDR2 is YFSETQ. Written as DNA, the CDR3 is TGCGCCAGCAGATGGGACTCCGGATCCCCCTCTGGAAACACCATATATTTT. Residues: CASRWDSGSPSGNTIYF. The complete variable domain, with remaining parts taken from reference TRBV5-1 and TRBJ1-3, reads KAGVTQTPRYLIKTRGQQVTLSCSPISGHRSVSWYQQTPGQGLQFLFEYFSETQRNKGNFPGRFSGRQFSNSRSEMNVSTLELGDSALYLCASRWDSGSPSGNTIYFGEGSWLTVV.

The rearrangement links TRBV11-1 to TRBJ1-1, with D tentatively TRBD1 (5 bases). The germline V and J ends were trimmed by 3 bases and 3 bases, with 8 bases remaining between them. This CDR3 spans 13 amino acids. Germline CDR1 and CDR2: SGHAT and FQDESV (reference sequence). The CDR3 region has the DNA TGTGCCAGCAGCTTGGTGACAGACACTGAAGCTTTCTTT. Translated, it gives CASSLVTDTEAFF.

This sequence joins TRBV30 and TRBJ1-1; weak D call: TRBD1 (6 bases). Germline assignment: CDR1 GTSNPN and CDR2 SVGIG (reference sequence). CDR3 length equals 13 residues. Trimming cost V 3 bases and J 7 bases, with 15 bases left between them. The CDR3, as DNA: TGTGCCTGGAGAGGACAGCCGGGTGTTGAAGCTTTCTTT. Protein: CAWRGQPGVEAFF.

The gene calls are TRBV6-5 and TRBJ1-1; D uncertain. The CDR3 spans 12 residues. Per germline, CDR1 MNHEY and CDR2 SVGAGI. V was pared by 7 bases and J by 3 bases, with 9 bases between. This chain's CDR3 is CASMAGDTEAFF. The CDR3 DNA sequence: TGTGCCAGCATGGCCGGGGACACTGAAGCTTTCTTT.

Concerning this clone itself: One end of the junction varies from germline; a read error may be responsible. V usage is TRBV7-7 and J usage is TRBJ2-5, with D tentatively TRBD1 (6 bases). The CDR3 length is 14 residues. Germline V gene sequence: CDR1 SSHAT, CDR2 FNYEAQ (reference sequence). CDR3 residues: CASSSLQGRETQYF. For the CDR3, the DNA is TGTGCTAGCAGCTCTCTACAGGGCCGAGAGACCCAGTACTTC. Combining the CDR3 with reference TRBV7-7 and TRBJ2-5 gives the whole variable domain GAGVSQSPRYKVTKRGQDVTLRCDPISSHATLYWYQQALGQGPEFLTYFNYEAQPDKSGLPSDRFSAERPEGSISTLTIQRTEQRDSAMYRCASSSLQGRETQYFGPGTRLLVL.

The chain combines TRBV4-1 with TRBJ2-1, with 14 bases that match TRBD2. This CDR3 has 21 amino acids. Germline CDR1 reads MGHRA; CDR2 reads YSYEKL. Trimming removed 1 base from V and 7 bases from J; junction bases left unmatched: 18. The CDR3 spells CASSQGAPGLAGVSEKNEQFF. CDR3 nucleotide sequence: TGCGCCAGCAGCCAAGGGGCCCCGGGACTAGCGGGAGTTTCTGAGAAGAATGAGCAGTTCTTC.

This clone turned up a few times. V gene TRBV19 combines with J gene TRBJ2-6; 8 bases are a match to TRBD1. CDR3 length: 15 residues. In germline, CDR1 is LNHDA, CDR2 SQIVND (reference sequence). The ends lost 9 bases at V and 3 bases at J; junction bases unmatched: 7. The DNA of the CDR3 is TGTGCCAGCGAGTCCAGGGGGCTTGGGGCCAACGTCCTGACTTTC. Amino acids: CASESRGLGANVLTF.

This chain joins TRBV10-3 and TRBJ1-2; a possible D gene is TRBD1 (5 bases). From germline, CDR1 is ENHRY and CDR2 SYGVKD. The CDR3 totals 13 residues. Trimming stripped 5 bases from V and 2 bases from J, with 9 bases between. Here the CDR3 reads CAISPDSNYGYTF. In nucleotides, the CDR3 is TGTGCCATCAGTCCCGACAGCAACTATGGCTACACCTTC.

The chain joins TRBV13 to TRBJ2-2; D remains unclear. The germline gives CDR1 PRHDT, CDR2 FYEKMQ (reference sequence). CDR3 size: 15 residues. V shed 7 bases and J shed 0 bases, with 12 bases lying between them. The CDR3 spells CASIPTPANTGELFF. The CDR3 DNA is TGTGCCAGCATCCCGACTCCCGCGAACACCGGGGAGCTGTTTTTT.

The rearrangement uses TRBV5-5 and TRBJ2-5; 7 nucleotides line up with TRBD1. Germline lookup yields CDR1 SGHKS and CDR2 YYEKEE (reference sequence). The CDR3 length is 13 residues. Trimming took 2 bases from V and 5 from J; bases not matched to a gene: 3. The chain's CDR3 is CASSFDRAETQYF. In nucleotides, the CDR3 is TGTGCCAGCAGCTTTGACAGGGCGGAGACCCAGTACTTC.

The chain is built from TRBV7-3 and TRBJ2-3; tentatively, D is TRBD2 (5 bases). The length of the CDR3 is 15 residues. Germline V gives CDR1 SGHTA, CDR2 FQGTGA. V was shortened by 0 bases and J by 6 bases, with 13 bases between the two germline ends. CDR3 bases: TGTGCCAGCAGCTTAACCCGGACTCCATCGGATACGCAGTATTTT. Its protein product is CASSLTRTPSDTQYF.

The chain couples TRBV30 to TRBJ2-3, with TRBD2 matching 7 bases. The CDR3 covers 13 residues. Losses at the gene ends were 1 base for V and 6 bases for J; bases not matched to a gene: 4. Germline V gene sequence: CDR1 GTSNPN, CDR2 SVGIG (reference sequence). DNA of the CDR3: TGTGCCTGGAGTGGGACTAGAGGTGATACGCAGTATTTT. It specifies CAWSGTRGDTQYF.

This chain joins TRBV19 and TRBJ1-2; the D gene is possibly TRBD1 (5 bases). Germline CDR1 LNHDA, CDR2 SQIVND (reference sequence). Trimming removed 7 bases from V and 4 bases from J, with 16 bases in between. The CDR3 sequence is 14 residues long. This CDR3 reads CASTPGFMGYGYTF. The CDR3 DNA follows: TGTGCCAGTACCCCAGGGTTTATGGGCTATGGCTACACCTTC.

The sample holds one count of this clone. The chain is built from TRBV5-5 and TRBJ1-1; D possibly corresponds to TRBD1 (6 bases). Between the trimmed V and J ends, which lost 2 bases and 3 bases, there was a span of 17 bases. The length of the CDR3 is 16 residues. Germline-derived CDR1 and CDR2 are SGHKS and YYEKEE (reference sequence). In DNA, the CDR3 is TGTGCCAGCAGCTTTTCAGTAGCAGGGGATTACACTGAAGCTTTCTTT. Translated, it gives CASSFSVAGDYTEAFF.

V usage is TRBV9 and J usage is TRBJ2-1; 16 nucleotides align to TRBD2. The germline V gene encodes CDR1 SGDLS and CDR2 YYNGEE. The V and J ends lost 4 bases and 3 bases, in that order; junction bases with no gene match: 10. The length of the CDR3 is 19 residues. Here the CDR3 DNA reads TGTGCCAGCAGCCCCAAGCGGGGGACTAGCGGGAGGGTCTACAATGAGCAGTTCTTC. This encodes CASSPKRGTSGRVYNEQFF.

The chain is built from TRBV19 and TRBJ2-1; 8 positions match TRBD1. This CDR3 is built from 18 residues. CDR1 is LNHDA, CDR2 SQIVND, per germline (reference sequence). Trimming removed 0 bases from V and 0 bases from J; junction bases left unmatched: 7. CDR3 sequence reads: CASSIDPRQGSSYNEQFF. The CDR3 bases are TGTGCCAGTAGTATAGACCCCAGACAGGGGAGCTCCTACAATGAGCAGTTCTTC.